The present entry profiles one TCR beta chain with its context. Its antigen remains unidentified. The table came from immunoSEQ multiplex PCR; TCRdb's copy has only in-frame clones and leaves some out. This sample carries around 990,000 clones, 60% to 80% of them seen once, and the ten largest clones take over 0.8%. This entry belongs to a study of shared clonotypes between healthy human individuals. Notes on the study in general: An expected dependence of interdonor clonotype sharing on sequencing depth was noted.

Germline loops: CDR1 SQVTM, CDR2 ANQGSEA. The V gene lost 0 bases and the J gene lost 12 bases, with 15 bases spanning the gap. This CDR3 has 12 amino acids. This TCR was recovered from a man aged 18 to 29 in good health. Some clones in this sample may be carry-over from other donors' samples. This chain joins TRBV29-1 and TRBJ2-7; TRBD2 is a possible D gene (6 bases). Sequenced: memory CD4+ T cells from PBMCs. Subset here: CD45RA-negative fraction. The CDR3 nucleotides read TGCAGCGTTGAAGATTTGGGGAGGACCCGGTACTTC. Amino acids: CSVEDLGRTRYF.